This T cell receptor beta chain derives from a study of CD8+ T cells in alopecia areata. Sorting of pooled cutaneous lymph node cells was based on CD4, CD8alpha, NKG2D, NKG2ACE and other markers. This clone was counted only a few times. Mouse gene names and germline throughout. The read halts 4 residues ahead of the CDR3 end, with the missing end drawn from the germline J gene. This CDR3 has 14 residues. Germline CDR1 NSHNY, CDR2 SYGAGN. Following RNA extraction, reverse transcription yielded cDNA that acted as the sequencing template. Some clones are missing from TCRdb's copy, which holds only in-frame ones; the method was immunoSEQ multiplex PCR. The sample yields about 300,000 clones, without any singletons.

Sequencing was done on a sample of CD4+ T cells sorted from a lymph node. The chain uses TRBV13-1 and TRBJ2-7; 9 nucleotides agree with TRBD1. The sequence was collected from a C3H/HeJ mouse with alopecia areata. The mice in this strain carry MHC haplotype H2-k. The sequenced CDR3 bases are TGTGCCAGCAGTGAGGGGGGACAGGGTGAT. This encodes CASSEGGQGD. The CDR3, in full, reads CASSEGGQGDEQYF.